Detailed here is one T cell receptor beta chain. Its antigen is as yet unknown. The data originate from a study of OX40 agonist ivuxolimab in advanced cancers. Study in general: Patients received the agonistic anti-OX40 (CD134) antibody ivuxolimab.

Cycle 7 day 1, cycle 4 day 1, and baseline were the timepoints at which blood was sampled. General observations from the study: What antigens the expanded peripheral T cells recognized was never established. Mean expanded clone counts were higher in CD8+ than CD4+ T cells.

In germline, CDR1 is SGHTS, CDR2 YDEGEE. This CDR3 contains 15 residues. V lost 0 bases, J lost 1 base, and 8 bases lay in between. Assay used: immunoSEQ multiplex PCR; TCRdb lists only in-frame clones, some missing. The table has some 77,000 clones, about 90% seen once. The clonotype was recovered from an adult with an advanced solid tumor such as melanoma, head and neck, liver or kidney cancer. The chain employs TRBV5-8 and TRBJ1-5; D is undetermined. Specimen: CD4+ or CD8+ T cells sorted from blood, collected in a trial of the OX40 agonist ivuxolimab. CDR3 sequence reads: CASSLVVSSNQPQHF. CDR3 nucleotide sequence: TGTGCCAGCAGCTTGGTGGTTTCGAGCAATCAGCCCCAGCATTTT.